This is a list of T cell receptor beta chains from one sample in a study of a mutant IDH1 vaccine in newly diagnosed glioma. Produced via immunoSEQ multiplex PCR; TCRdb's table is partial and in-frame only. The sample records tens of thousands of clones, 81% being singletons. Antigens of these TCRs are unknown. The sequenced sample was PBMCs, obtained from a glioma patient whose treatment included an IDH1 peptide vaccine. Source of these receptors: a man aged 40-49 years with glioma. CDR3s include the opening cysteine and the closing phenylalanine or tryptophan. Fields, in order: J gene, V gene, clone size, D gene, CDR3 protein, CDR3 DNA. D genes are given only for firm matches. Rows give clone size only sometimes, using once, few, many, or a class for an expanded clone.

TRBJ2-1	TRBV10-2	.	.	CASSESAFEQFF	TGCGCCAGCAGTGAATCGGCTTTTGAGCAGTTCTTC
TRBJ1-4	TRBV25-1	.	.	CASSFHEKLFF	TGTGCCAGCAGTTTCCATGAAAAACTGTTTTTT
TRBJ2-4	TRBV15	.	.	CATSELGTKNIQYF	TGTGCCACCAGCGAACTAGGGACCAAAAACATTCAGTACTTC
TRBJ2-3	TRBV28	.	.	CASRPQVSFTDTQYF	TGTGCCAGCAGACCACAGGTTTCCTTCACAGATACGCAGTATTTT
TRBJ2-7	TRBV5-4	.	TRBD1	CASRGQGGTAQYF	TGTGCCAGCAGGGGACAGGGAGGGACAGCGCAGTACTTC
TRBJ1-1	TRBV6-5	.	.	CASRPDSRGNTEAFF	TGTGCCAGCAGGCCGGACAGTAGAGGGAACACTGAAGCTTTCTTT
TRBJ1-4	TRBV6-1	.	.	CASSGGGLTATNEKLFF	TGTGCCAGCAGTGGGGGGGGATTGACAGCAACTAATGAAAAACTGTTTTTT
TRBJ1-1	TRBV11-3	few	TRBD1	CASRGTGGQTEAFF	TGTGCCAGCAGAGGGACAGGGGGTCAGACTGAAGCTTTCTTT
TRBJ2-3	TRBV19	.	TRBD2	CASTFGLAGVGDTQYF	TGTGCCAGTACCTTCGGACTAGCGGGAGTTGGAGATACGCAGTATTTT
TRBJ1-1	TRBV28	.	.	CASSLEISEGNTEAFF	TGTGCCAGCAGTTTAGAAATTTCGGAGGGAAACACTGAAGCTTTCTTT
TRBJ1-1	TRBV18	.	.	CASSYVNTEAFF	TGTGCCAGTAGCTACGTGAACACTGAAGCTTTCTTT
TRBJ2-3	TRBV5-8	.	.	CASSLSYTDTQYF	TGTGCCAGCAGCTTGTCCTACACAGATACGCAGTATTTT
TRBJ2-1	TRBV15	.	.	CATNRDKGRALNEQFF	TGTGCCACCAACAGAGATAAGGGTCGGGCTCTCAATGAGCAGTTCTTC
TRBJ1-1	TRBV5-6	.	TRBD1	CASSETTGPTEAFF	TGTGCCAGCAGCGAAACGACAGGGCCCACTGAAGCTTTCTTT
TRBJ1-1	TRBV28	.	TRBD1	CASSSPGQGDTEAFF	TGTGCCAGCAGTTCACCGGGACAGGGGGACACTGAAGCTTTCTTT
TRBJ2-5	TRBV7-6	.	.	CASSQDIAQETQYF	TGTGCCAGCAGCCAAGACATAGCACAAGAGACCCAGTACTTC
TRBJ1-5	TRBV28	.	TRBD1	CASSLRAGTGGQPQHF	TGTGCCAGCAGTCTCCGGGCTGGGACAGGGGGTCAGCCCCAGCATTTT
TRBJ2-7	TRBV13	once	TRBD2	CASSLAPSGGGEQYF	TGTGCCAGCAGCTTAGCCCCTAGCGGGGGAGGCGAGCAGTACTTC
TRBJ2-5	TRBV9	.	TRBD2	CASSGLAGGPSEAQYF	TGTGCCAGCAGCGGACTAGCGGGGGGGCCGTCAGAAGCCCAGTACTTC
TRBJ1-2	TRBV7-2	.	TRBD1	CASSSPETGNYGYTF	TGTGCCAGCAGCTCTCCGGAGACAGGGAACTATGGCTACACCTTC
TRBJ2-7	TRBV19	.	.	CASTNWGNYEQYF	TGTGCCAGCACCAACTGGGGGAACTACGAGCAGTACTTC
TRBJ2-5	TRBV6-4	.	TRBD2	CASSDSSSGGAETQYF	TGTGCCAGCAGTGACTCGTCTAGCGGGGGGGCTGAGACCCAGTACTTC
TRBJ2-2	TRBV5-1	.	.	CASSLLPNTGELFF	TGCGCCAGCAGCTTGCTCCCGAACACCGGGGAGCTGTTTTTT
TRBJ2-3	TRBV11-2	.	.	CASSLAPPDTQYF	TGTGCCAGCAGCTTAGCCCCCCCCGATACGCAGTATTTT
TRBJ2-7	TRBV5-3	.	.	CARSCTGDRNEQYF	TGTGCCAGAAGCTGCACGGGAGACAGGAACGAGCAGTACTTC
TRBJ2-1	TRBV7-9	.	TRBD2	CASSLRGGSKNEQFF	TGTGCCAGCAGCTTACGGGGGGGATCTAAAAATGAGCAGTTCTTC
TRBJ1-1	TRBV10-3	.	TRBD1	CAIGQGMNTEAFF	TGTGCCATAGGACAGGGTATGAACACTGAAGCTTTCTTT
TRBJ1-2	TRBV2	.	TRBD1	CASSLEGGIGYTF	TGTGCCAGCAGTCTGGAAGGGGGCATCGGCTACACCTTC
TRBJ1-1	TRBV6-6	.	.	CASLLSTASNTEAFF	TGTGCCAGCCTTCTTTCAACAGCGTCCAACACTGAAGCTTTCTTT
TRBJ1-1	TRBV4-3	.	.	CASSQESSVFGAKAFF	TGCGCCAGCAGCCAAGAATCCTCGGTCTTTGGGGCCAAAGCTTTCTTT
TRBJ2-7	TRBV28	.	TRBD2	CASSLNREGAGEQYF	TGTGCCAGCAGTTTAAACCGGGAGGGAGCGGGAGAGCAGTACTTC
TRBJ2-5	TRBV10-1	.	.	CASSGETPQETQYF	TGCGCCAGCAGTGGAGAAACACCCCAAGAGACCCAGTACTTC
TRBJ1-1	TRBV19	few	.	CASKGHLNTEAFF	TGTGCCAGCAAAGGACACCTGAACACTGAAGCTTTCTTT
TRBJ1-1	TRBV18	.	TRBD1	CASSRDSSNTEAFF	TGTGCCAGCTCACGGGACAGTTCGAACACTGAAGCTTTCTTT
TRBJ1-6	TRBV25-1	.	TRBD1	CASSGWTGLDYNSPLHF	TGTGCCAGCAGTGGTTGGACAGGGTTGGACTATAATTCACCCCTCCACTTT
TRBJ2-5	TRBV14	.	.	CASSRSRVGETQYF	TGTGCCAGCAGCCGTAGTCGAGTTGGCGAGACCCAGTACTTC
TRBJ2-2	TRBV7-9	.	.	CASSEPLPKDTGELFF	TGTGCCAGCAGCGAACCCCTACCGAAGGACACCGGGGAGCTGTTTTTT
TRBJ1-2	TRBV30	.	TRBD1	CAWSGTGGGGGYGYTF	TGTGCCTGGAGTGGGACAGGGGGCGGAGGAGGCTATGGCTACACCTTC
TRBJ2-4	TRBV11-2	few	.	CASSFYGTDKNIQYF	TGTGCCAGCAGCTTTTACGGGACGGACAAAAACATTCAGTACTTC
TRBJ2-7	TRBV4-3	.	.	CASSQVALLSGNYEQYF	TGCGCCAGCAGCCAAGTAGCTCTTCTTTCGGGGAACTACGAGCAGTACTTC
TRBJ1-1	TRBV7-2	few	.	CASSLRAQDSTAFF	TGTGCCAGCAGCTTACGGGCGCAGGACAGTACAGCTTTCTTT
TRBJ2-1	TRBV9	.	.	CASSVGLRISYNEQFF	TGTGCCAGCAGCGTAGGGTTACGCATTAGCTACAATGAGCAGTTCTTC
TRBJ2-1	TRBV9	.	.	CASSLNQGREQFF	TGTGCCAGCAGCCTGAACCAGGGACGTGAGCAGTTCTTC
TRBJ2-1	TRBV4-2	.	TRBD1	CASSHGQGPYNEQFF	TGTGCCAGCAGCCATGGACAGGGGCCCTACAATGAGCAGTTCTTC
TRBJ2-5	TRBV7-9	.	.	CASSLGRTETQYF	TGTGCCAGCAGCCTCGGGCGAACTGAGACCCAGTACTTC
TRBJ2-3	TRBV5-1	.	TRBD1	CASSWGQGGRDTQYF	TGCGCCAGCAGCTGGGGACAGGGGGGCAGAGATACGCAGTATTTT
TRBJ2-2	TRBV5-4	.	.	CASSLATRGSNTGELFF	TGTGCCAGCAGCTTGGCGACTCGGGGTTCGAACACCGGGGAGCTGTTTTTT
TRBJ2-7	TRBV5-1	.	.	CASSLESLRRLSYEQYF	TGCGCCAGCAGCTTGGAATCCCTTCGCCGTCTCTCCTACGAGCAGTACTTC
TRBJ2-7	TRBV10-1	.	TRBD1	CASSESWGQGKLSYEQYF	TGCGCCAGCAGTGAGTCTTGGGGACAGGGGAAACTTTCGTACGAGCAGTACTTC
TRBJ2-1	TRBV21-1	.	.	CDRGQGEQFF	TGTGACAGGGGGCAGGGTGAGCAGTTCTTC
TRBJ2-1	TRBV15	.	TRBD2	CATSRDPPSGILYEQFF	TGTGCCACCAGCAGAGATCCCCCTAGCGGGATACTCTATGAGCAGTTCTTC
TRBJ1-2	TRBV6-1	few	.	CASSESPNYGYTF	TGTGCCAGCAGTGAATCCCCTAACTATGGCTACACCTTC
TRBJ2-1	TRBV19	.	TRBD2	CASSPPGGWNEQFF	TGTGCCAGTAGTCCCCCGGGAGGGTGGAATGAGCAGTTCTTC
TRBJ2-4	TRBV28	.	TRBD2	CASSLWAKAGPGGAKNIQYF	TGTGCCAGCAGTTTATGGGCAAAAGCGGGCCCGGGGGGGGCCAAAAACATTCAGTACTTC